The 29 T cell receptor beta chains listed next were all sequenced from one sample in a study of blood T cell repertoires in COVID-19. Generated by immunoSEQ multiplex PCR, the TCRdb table keeps only in-frame clones and is missing some. The sample consists of roughly 200,000 clones, 85% to 90% of them appearing once. Sequenced input: PBMCs or T cells enriched from blood (not recorded which). All receptors derive from a woman between 25 and 40 years old with acute COVID-19.

This clone was seen only a few times. This chain uses TRBV12-5 with TRBJ1-1, with 8 bases that match TRBD1. CDR3 length equals 15 residues. Germline lookup yields CDR1 LGHNT and CDR2 FRNRAP. Trimming at V came to 5 bases and at J to 5 bases, leaving 10 bases not matched to a gene. The CDR3 loop is CASGPIRTGITEAFF. CDR3 DNA: TGTGCTAGTGGTCCCATCCGGACAGGGATAACTGAAGCTTTCTTT.

This clone was seen a single time. CDR3 sequence reads: CASRRSSRVLNTEAFF. As DNA, the CDR3 is TGTGCCAGCAGACGATCCTCCAGGGTATTGAACACTGAAGCTTTCTTT. The chain couples TRBV6-6 to TRBJ1-1, with D possibly matching TRBD1 (5 bases). Between the trimmed V and J ends, which lost 6 bases and 0 bases, there was a span of 17 bases. CDR1 is MNHNY and CDR2 is SVGAGI in the germline V gene (reference sequence). The CDR3 has 16 amino acids.

This chain connects TRBV6-5 to TRBJ2-1; 13 bases line up with TRBD2. CDR1 and CDR2 (germline): MNHEY, SVGAGI. J lost 10 bases, V lost 6 bases, and 9 bases had no gene match. The CDR3 loop spans 15 amino acids. The CDR3 reads CASRLTSGGAREQFF. DNA for the CDR3: TGTGCCAGCAGGCTCACTAGCGGGGGGGCGAGAGAGCAGTTCTTC.

The chain combines TRBV5-1 with TRBJ1-1; 7 bases fit TRBD1. Germline CDR1 is SGHRS and CDR2 is YFSETQ. CDR3 size: 18 residues. V lost 3 bases, J lost 0 bases, and 14 bases stayed unmatched. CDR3 nucleotides: TGCGCCAGCAGCTCCAACCCACGACAGGGAACAATGAACACTGAAGCTTTCTTT. Its protein is CASSSNPRQGTMNTEAFF. The full variable domain, its missing parts supplied by reference TRBV5-1 and TRBJ1-1, is KAGVTQTPRYLIKTRGQQVTLSCSPISGHRSVSWYQQTPGQGLQFLFEYFSETQRNKGNFPGRFSGRQFSNSRSEMNVSTLELGDSALYLCASSSNPRQGTMNTEAFFGQGTRLTVV.

CDR3 protein: CASKSNTNTGELFF. The CDR3 region has the DNA TGTGCCAGCAAATCCAACACGAACACCGGGGAGCTGTTTTTT. The chain employs TRBV6-5 and TRBJ2-2, with D unresolved. Looked up from germline, CDR1 is MNHEY and CDR2 is SVGAGI. V was cut by 7 bases and J by 0 bases, with 9 bases left in between. The CDR3 is 14 amino acids.

V usage is TRBV7-6 and J usage is TRBJ2-2; D is unresolved. This CDR3 region has 16 residues. The V end lost 2 bases, the J end lost 0 bases, and 10 bases lay between the germline ends. Germline values: CDR1 SGHVS, CDR2 FNYEAQ. Here the CDR3 reads CASSLQTPANTGELFF. CDR3 coding DNA: TGTGCCAGCAGCTTACAGACACCAGCGAACACCGGGGAGCTGTTTTTT.

The V call is TRBV5-1, the J call TRBJ2-3; no reliable D call. Germline assignment: CDR1 SGHRS and CDR2 YFSETQ. This CDR3 is built from 16 residues. The ends were cut back, 1 base at V and 1 base at J, with 13 bases in the middle. This CDR3 is CASSLPRAGGTDTQYF. CDR3 sequence (DNA): TGCGCCAGCAGCTTGCCCCGAGCCGGAGGCACAGATACGCAGTATTTT. The entire variable domain, with the rest obtained from reference TRBV5-1 and TRBJ2-3, is as follows: KAGVTQTPRYLIKTRGQQVTLSCSPISGHRSVSWYQQTPGQGLQFLFEYFSETQRNKGNFPGRFSGRQFSNSRSEMNVSTLELGDSALYLCASSLPRAGGTDTQYFGPGTRLTVL.

V usage is TRBV5-1 and J usage is TRBJ1-1; 9 bases map to TRBD1. This CDR3 is 16 amino acids long. Germline assignment: CDR1 SGHRS and CDR2 YFSETQ. Germline trimming cut 4 bases from V and 2 bases from J; bases unmatched to any gene: 9. The CDR3 spells CASSPGQGYLNTEAFF. The CDR3 bases are TGCGCCAGCAGCCCAGGACAGGGGTATCTAAACACTGAAGCTTTCTTT. The variable domain in full, completed from reference TRBV5-1 and TRBJ1-1, reads KAGVTQTPRYLIKTRGQQVTLSCSPISGHRSVSWYQQTPGQGLQFLFEYFSETQRNKGNFPGRFSGRQFSNSRSEMNVSTLELGDSALYLCASSPGQGYLNTEAFFGQGTRLTVV.

The J gene is TRBJ2-1, the V gene TRBV19; TRBD1 might be the D (6 bases). Germline CDR1 and CDR2: LNHDA and SQIVND (reference sequence). V was pared by 4 bases and J by 9 bases, with 10 bases between. The CDR3 consists of 12 residues. Here the CDR3 reads CASSRGQGEQFF. In DNA, the CDR3 is TGTGCCAGTAGTAGGGGGCAGGGTGAGCAGTTCTTC.

This clone was counted a few times. This chain uses TRBV2 with TRBJ1-2; 7 nucleotides agree with TRBD1. The CDR3 extends over 12 amino acids. The V gene's germline CDR1 is SNHLY and CDR2 FYNNEI. V trimming: 6 bases; J trimming: 7 bases; junction bases outside the gene matches: 5. This CDR3 is CASRPDRAGYTF. The DNA for the CDR3 is TGTGCCAGCAGACCTGACAGGGCTGGCTACACCTTC.

This sequence joins TRBV4-1 and TRBJ2-3; 9 nucleotides align to TRBD2. V lost 0 bases to trimming and J lost 4 bases; unmatched junction nucleotides: 5. Germline loops: CDR1 MGHRA, CDR2 YSYEKL. This CDR3 comprises 16 residues. Here the CDR3 DNA reads TGCGCCAGCAGCCAAGAGAGCGGGGGGCCCTCAGATACGCAGTATTTT. Its protein product is CASSQESGGPSDTQYF.

This chain joins TRBV7-6 and TRBJ2-7; D call uncertain. This CDR3 is built from 17 residues. V lost 0 bases and J 2 bases, leaving 17 bases between the germline ends. Germline values: CDR1 SGHVS, CDR2 FNYEAQ. CDR3 amino acids: CASSLATGALSAYEQYF. Written as DNA, the CDR3 is TGTGCCAGCAGCTTAGCGACTGGAGCCCTAAGCGCCTACGAGCAGTACTTC.

CDR3 residues: CASSLGGNTEAFF. CDR3 in DNA: TGTGCCAGCAGTTTAGGGGGCAACACTGAAGCTTTCTTT. This chain joins TRBV6-5 and TRBJ1-1; 7 positions match TRBD1. Looked up from germline, CDR1 is MNHEY and CDR2 is SVGAGI. This CDR3 is built from 13 residues. The ends lost 4 bases at V and 2 bases at J; junction bases unmatched: 1.

V gene TRBV2 combines with J gene TRBJ1-4; weak D call: TRBD1 (5 bases). The germline CDR1 and CDR2 sequences are SNHLY and FYNNEI. The CDR3 is made up of 15 amino acids. Trimming pared 6 bases from V and 9 bases from J, leaving 20 bases between. The DNA of the CDR3 is TGTGCCAGCAGGGGGCTATCCGGCACCCCCCAAAAACTGTTTTTT. Protein: CASRGLSGTPQKLFF.

The chain uses TRBV7-2 and TRBJ2-7; 7 positions match TRBD2. There are 15 residues in the CDR3. The V gene end was trimmed by 2 bases and the J gene end by 1 base; junction bases not matched to a gene: 5. Germline-derived CDR1 and CDR2 are SGHTA and FQGNSA. CDR3 in amino acids: CASSLTGEGSYEQYF. In nucleotides, the CDR3 is TGTGCCAGCAGCTTAACTGGGGAGGGATCCTACGAGCAGTACTTC.

V and J are TRBV7-2 and TRBJ1-3; D is perhaps TRBD1 (5 bases). Per germline, CDR1 SGHTA and CDR2 FQGNSA. The CDR3 is 16 amino acids. Deletions cut 1 base from V and 0 bases from J, with 10 bases between. The CDR3 loop is CASSLVGANSGNTIYF. The DNA of the CDR3 is TGTGCCAGCAGCTTAGTTGGGGCAAACTCTGGAAACACCATATATTTT. Full variable domain (rest looked up from reference TRBV7-2 and TRBJ1-3): GAGVSQSPSNKVTEKGKDVELRCDPISGHTALYWYRQSLGQGLEFLIYFQGNSAPDKSGLPSDRFSAERTGGSVSTLTIQRTQQEDSAVYLCASSLVGANSGNTIYFGEGSWLTVV.

This clone was counted between two and nine times. This chain connects TRBV28 to TRBJ1-5; D gene ambiguous. V was pared by 5 bases and J by 0 bases, with 11 bases between. Germline V CDR1 and CDR2: MDHEN, SYDVKM. The length of the CDR3 is 15 residues. The CDR3 DNA sequence: TGTGCCAGCAGTCCCGGGTTTATTAGCAATCAGCCCCAGCATTTT. Translation: CASSPGFISNQPQHF.

The chain has TRBV20-1 and TRBJ1-2, with D tentatively TRBD1 (5 bases). CDR1 and CDR2 (germline): DFQATT, SNEGSKA (reference sequence). CDR3 size: 11 residues. V dropped 1 base and J dropped 6 bases, with 6 bases sitting between them. The CDR3 is CSARVGDGYTF. CDR3 nucleotides: TGCAGTGCTAGAGTAGGGGATGGCTACACCTTC.

For the CDR3, the DNA is TGTGCCAGCAGCTTCCTAACGGGGGGCACTGAAGCTTTCTTT. Amino acid sequence: CASSFLTGGTEAFF. The chain employs TRBV7-9 and TRBJ1-1; maybe TRBD1 (5 bases). Germline CDR1 and CDR2: SEHNR and FQNEAQ (reference sequence). CDR3 length: 14 residues. Deletions cut 3 bases from V and 4 bases from J, with 12 bases between.

The chain uses TRBV15 and TRBJ2-7, with D perhaps TRBD2 (5 bases). V was shortened by 0 bases and J by 4 bases, with 7 bases between the two germline ends. In germline, CDR1 is LNHNV, CDR2 YYDKDF (reference sequence). The CDR3 spans 13 residues. CDR3: CATSRDTGYEQYF. The CDR3 DNA follows: TGTGCCACCAGCAGAGATACGGGATACGAGCAGTACTTC.

This clone showed up just a few times. The rearrangement links TRBV5-4 to TRBJ2-4, with a possible D match to TRBD1 (5 bases). Germline lookup yields CDR1 SGHNT and CDR2 YYREEE (reference sequence). V lost 4 bases and J lost 6, with 11 bases in between. CDR3 length: 13 residues. The CDR3 DNA reads TGTGCCAGCAGCAACACAGGTGGAAACATTCAGTACTTC. It codes for CASSNTGGNIQYF.

In DNA form, the CDR3 reads TGCGCCAGCAGCTTGGGACAGGGGGGCTACGAGCAGTACTTC. Protein product: CASSLGQGGYEQYF. The chain links TRBV5-1 to TRBJ2-7; 9 bases match TRBD1. The junction had 1 base not matched to a gene; V was cut back by 0 bases and J by 3 bases. The CDR3 totals 14 residues. Germline V CDR1 and CDR2: SGHRS, YFSETQ.

Details on this clone: In the same sample, other DNA sequences code for this CDR3. The V and J genes are TRBV2 and TRBJ2-4; 7 bases line up with TRBD1. Germline V gene data show CDR1 as SNHLY and CDR2 as FYNNEI. The CDR3 loop spans 14 amino acids. V shed 7 bases and J 1 base; nucleotides not matched to a gene: 4. For the CDR3, the DNA is TGTGCCAGCAACCTACAGGGGGCCAAAAACATTCAGTACTTC. Translated: CASNLQGAKNIQYF.

This rearrangement joins TRBV30 to TRBJ2-5; 9 bases line up with TRBD2. V trimming: 0 bases; J trimming: 2 bases; junction bases outside the gene matches: 7. The CDR3 extends over 16 amino acids. Germline lookup yields CDR1 GTSNPN and CDR2 SVGIG (reference sequence). CDR3 in amino acids: CAWSVGERGEQETQYF. The CDR3 DNA is TGTGCCTGGAGTGTAGGAGAGCGGGGGGAACAAGAGACCCAGTACTTC.

This clone was detected ten times or more. This sequence joins TRBV27 and TRBJ1-2; tentatively, D is TRBD1 (5 bases). The CDR3 runs to 14 residues. Trimming shortened V by 2 bases and J by 4 bases, and 11 bases separated the two germline ends. Per germline, CDR1 MNHEY and CDR2 SMNVEV (reference sequence). The CDR3 DNA follows: TGTGCCAGCAGTTTACGGACACCACCCTATGGCTACACCTTC. It is translated as CASSLRTPPYGYTF.

The chain joins TRBV3-1 (or the pseudogene TRBV3-2) to TRBJ2-3; 7 bases match TRBD1. V shed 4 bases, J shed 0 bases, and the junction held 4 bases outside the gene matches. The CDR3 length is 15 residues. Germline CDR1 LGHDT, CDR2 YNNKEL (reference sequence). CDR3 protein: CASSRDRPSTDTQYF. The CDR3 DNA sequence: TGTGCCAGCAGCCGGGACAGACCTAGCACAGATACGCAGTATTTT.

This sequence joins TRBV5-4 and TRBJ1-2; D uncertain. Germline CDR1 and CDR2: SGHNT and YYREEE (reference sequence). V lost 4 bases and J 2 bases, leaving 15 bases between the germline ends. The CDR3 spans 15 residues. CDR3 region: CASSSPGEGNYGYTF. The CDR3, as DNA: TGTGCCAGCAGCAGCCCCGGGGAGGGCAACTATGGCTACACCTTC.

The chain combines TRBV3-1 (or the pseudogene TRBV3-2) with TRBJ1-6, with unresolved D. V was clipped by 0 bases and J by 9 bases, with 12 bases between them. Germline V gene sequence: CDR1 LGHDT, CDR2 YNNKEL (reference sequence). The CDR3 contains 15 residues. CDR3 DNA sequence: TGTGCCAGCAGCCAAGAGCGGCAATCCCTTTCACCCCTCCACTTT. This codes for CASSQERQSLSPLHF.

The chain combines TRBV6-5 with TRBJ1-1, with TRBD1 matching over 9 bases. There are 14 residues in the CDR3. Germline V gene data show CDR1 as MNHEY and CDR2 as SVGAGI. Germline trimming cut 4 bases from V and 5 bases from J; bases unmatched to any gene: 5. The CDR3 region has the DNA TGTGCCAGCAGTTCCGGGACAGGGAAGACTGAAGCTTTCTTT. Its protein is CASSSGTGKTEAFF.